This record concerns one T cell receptor beta chain sequence. No antigen is known for it. Pooling of second doses given at about 4 or about 12 weeks was done. The data are from a study of T cell responses to AZD1222 COVID-19 vaccine. V was clipped by 5 bases and J by 6 bases, with 10 bases between them. This CDR3 has 12 residues. CDR1 and CDR2 (germline): LGHDT, YNNKEL (reference sequence). Only in-frame clones appear in the TCRdb table, and some are missing; sequencing was by immunoSEQ multiplex PCR. This table has under 150,000 clones, about 90% appearing once. Overall study results and limits: Recipients of two AZD1222 doses showed rising Spike-specific TCR breadth and depth.

The material was peripheral blood, obtained 28 days after the second AZD1222 dose. This clonotype originated in an adult who received the AZD1222 COVID-19 vaccine. This chain joins TRBV3-1 (or the pseudogene TRBV3-2) and TRBJ1-2; D unclear. The CDR3 DNA sequence: TGTGCCAGCAGCAAAGGTGGGGATGGCTACACCTTC. Its translation: CASSKGGDGYTF.